This T cell receptor beta chain appears in the sequencing data of a study of blood T cell repertoires in COVID-19. Profiled with immunoSEQ multiplex PCR; TCRdb holds only in-frame clones, not every one. The data hold about 32,000 clones, with 80% to 95% observed a single time. The source of this sequence is a male donor with active COVID-19. The specimen was peripheral blood.

The CDR3 is CATRGTQGTDTQYF. Here the CDR3 DNA reads TGTGCCACCCGCGGGACCCAGGGCACAGATACGCAGTATTTT. The genes are TRBV24-1 and TRBJ2-3, with D perhaps TRBD2 (6 bases). This CDR3 is built from 14 residues. CDR1 is KGHDR and CDR2 is SFDVKD in the germline V gene. Trimming took 9 bases from V and 1 from J, leaving 13 bases between them.